The entry that follows covers one T cell receptor beta chain sequence. Its antigen is not known. Participating donors were healthy, HIV-negative adults free of recent acute infections or vaccinations. The split of CD4+ cells yielded CD45RA+ naive and CD45RA-negative memory subsets. The V gene lost 5 bases and the J gene lost 8 bases, with 15 bases spanning the gap. Looked up from germline, CDR1 is LNHDA and CDR2 is SQIVND (reference sequence). This CDR3 region has 13 residues. This specimen comes from a study of shared clonotypes between healthy human individuals. Study-level information: The study enrolled a couple of women and a few men aged 18 to 49.

Some clones are missing from TCRdb's copy, which holds only in-frame ones; the method was immunoSEQ multiplex PCR. This table has fewer than 850,000 clones, approximately 79% appearing once. Whole-study findings and limits: Among four donors, approximately 5.4% of naive CD4 clonotypes were found in common.

The V and J genes are TRBV19 and TRBJ1-2; D gene uncertain. The origin of this receptor is a woman aged 25 to 39 in good health. The sequenced sample consisted of memory CD4+ T cells sorted from blood. Specified subset: CD45RA-negative fraction. In nucleotides, the CDR3 is TGTGCCAGTAGTTTCGAACCTAGGGCCGGCTACACCTTC. Protein sequence: CASSFEPRAGYTF.